The clone carrying this T cell receptor (beta chain) was seen only once. The sample belongs to a study of blood T cell repertoires in COVID-19. V shed 5 bases and J shed 7 bases, with 6 bases lying between them. The CDR3 is 12 amino acids. CDR1 is SGHVS, CDR2 FNYEAQ, per germline. Here immunoSEQ multiplex PCR was the method, and the copy in TCRdb shows in-frame clones only, minus some. The table lists 65,000 to 70,000 clones, more than 65% of them singletons. The receptor's source is a woman aged 55-70 years with acute or convalescent COVID-19. Sequencing was done on a sample of peripheral blood. The V gene is TRBV7-6, the J gene TRBJ1-6; D gene unclear. In DNA, the CDR3 is TGTGCCAGCAGCCGACTAAATTCACCCCTCCACTTT. Its protein product is CASSRLNSPLHF.